The 8 T cell receptor beta chains in this list originate from one sample, sequenced in a study of T cells in Graves' hyperthyroidism and ophthalmopathy. TCR beta CDR3 region amplification was performed from RNA transcripts. HTBI primers were used for first-round RT-PCR of the TCR CDR3. MiXCR, applied by TCRdb to the multiplex PCR reads, yields one record per CDR3 protein. This repertoire shows hundreds of thousands of distinct CDR3 sequences, approximately 24% found once; its top ten account for over 9%. Material for sequencing was blood. Receptor source: a woman aged 25 to 39 with Graves' ophthalmopathy.

At least ten counts were recorded for this clonotype. This chain connects TRBV20-1 to TRBJ2-5, with unresolved D. Trimming cost V 3 bases and J 6 bases, with 8 bases left between them. From germline, CDR1 is DFQATT and CDR2 SNEGSKA (reference sequence). This CDR3 spans 11 amino acids. CDR3 sequence: CSASRKQTQYF. In nucleotides, the CDR3 is TGCAGTGCTAGTAGGAAGCAGACCCAGTACTTC.

The rearrangement uses TRBV10-3 and TRBJ2-6, with D maybe TRBD1 (5 bases). The CDR3 is 16 residues long. V lost 3 bases and J lost 0, with 9 bases in between. CDR1 and CDR2 (germline): ENHRY, SYGVKD. The CDR3 protein is CAISEGVFSGANVLTF. In nucleotides, the CDR3 is TGTGCCATCAGTGAAGGGGTTTTCTCTGGGGCCAACGTCCTGACTTTC.

This clonotype was found a few times. This chain connects TRBV4-2 to TRBJ2-7; maybe TRBD2 (6 bases). Per germline, CDR1 LGHNA and CDR2 YNFKEQ. CDR3 size: 15 residues. Trimming stripped 0 bases from V and 0 bases from J, with 9 bases between. DNA for the CDR3: TGTGCCAGCAGCCAAGATGCGGGGTCCTCCTACGAGCAGTACTTC. This translates into CASSQDAGSSYEQYF.

This clonotype showed up many times. The chain uses TRBV19 and TRBJ1-5, with TRBD1 matching 11 bases. This CDR3 has 19 residues. Unmatched junction bases numbered 18, after V lost 6 bases and J lost 5 bases. Germline loops: CDR1 LNHDA, CDR2 SQIVND (reference sequence). The CDR3 coding sequence is TGTGCCAGTAGAAACTCGTACTCCTCGGGACAGGGGGTATATCAGCCCCAGCATTTT. It codes for CASRNSYSSGQGVYQPQHF.

This clonotype was picked up many times. This sequence joins TRBV5-1 and TRBJ1-2; perhaps TRBD1 as D (5 bases). V was shortened by 0 bases and J by 7 bases, with 13 bases between the two germline ends. Looked up from germline, CDR1 is SGHRS and CDR2 is YFSETQ. This CDR3 contains 14 residues. CDR3 in DNA: TGCGCCAGCAGCTTGGGGACAAGTCGACCTGGCTACACCTTC. This codes for CASSLGTSRPGYTF.

This clonotype has a count of ten or more. The chain employs TRBV7-8 and TRBJ2-7; unclear D gene. The CDR3 contains 12 residues. CDR1 and CDR2 (germline): SGHVS, FQNEAQ. Trimming removed 5 bases from V and 5 bases from J, with 10 bases in between. Here the CDR3 DNA reads TGTGCCAGCAGCCACATCTCGGACGAGCAGTACTTC. Amino acids: CASSHISDEQYF.

This clonotype was seen many times. The chain couples TRBV12-3 or TRBV12-4 to TRBJ2-7; the D gene could be TRBD1 or TRBD2 (6 bases each). CDR3 length equals 15 residues. Trimming removed 6 bases at V and 3 bases at J, with 18 bases between. The CDR3 loop is CASSQGGTGDYEQYF. The CDR3 DNA is TGTGCCAGCAGCCAAGGGGGGACGGGAGACTACGAGCAGTACTTC.

This clonotype appeared many times. The gene calls are TRBV6-1 and TRBJ2-7; 11 bases align to TRBD1. After removal of 8 bases from V and 5 bases from J, the junction contained 5 bases not matched to a gene. The CDR3 is 13 residues long. Germline CDR1 MNHNS, CDR2 SASEGT. The CDR3 DNA sequence: TGTGCCAGCGACGGGACAGGGGGAAACGAGCAGTACTTC. As protein: CASDGTGGNEQYF.